The T cell receptor (beta chain) under discussion was sequenced for a study of cytomegalovirus exposure and HLA in healthy donors. This CDR3 contains 15 residues. V shed 4 bases, J shed 2 bases, and the junction held 3 bases outside the gene matches. CDR1 is MNHEY, CDR2 SVGAGI, per germline. PCR involved 60 Vbeta and 13 Jbeta primers. Sequenced by immunoSEQ multiplex PCR; TCRdb stores in-frame clones only, minus some. The table shows roughly 130,000 clones, with 80% occurring only once. Comments on this clone: Its antigen is unidentified.

Regarding the study as a whole: Later analysis showed most CMV-associated TCR beta chains appearing HLA-restricted.

Sequenced sample: PBMCs. This sequence originates from a woman between 40 and 55 years old in good health and CMV-seronegative. This sequence joins TRBV6-5 and TRBJ1-5; the match to TRBD1 covers 9 bases. This CDR3 reads CASSLTGGGNQPQHF. In nucleotides, the CDR3 is TGTGCCAGCAGTTTAACAGGGGGCGGCAATCAGCCCCAGCATTTT.